This record looks at one TCR beta chain sequence and its context. This clone was detected only a few times. No cognate antigen has been identified for it. Base qualities are missing; no much larger clone stands one base away. The intended sense of this specimen's time point label: 24 weeks on oral tofacitinib. This specimen's treatment or condition label, interpreted: oral pan-JAK inhibitor, 5-10 mg twice daily. From alopecia areata patients, peripheral blood was collected along with lesional scalp punch biopsies. PBMCs were separated by density centrifugation and stained for CD3, CD4 and CD8, after which CD4+ and CD8+ T cells were sorted on a FACSAria. The library relied on the immunoSEQ multiplex PCR assay. RNA was extracted from all samples and reverse transcribed into cDNA as template for TCR sequencing. SuperScript III was used to make first-strand cDNA, primed with a 2:1 mix of oligo-dT and random hexamers. A synthetic immune receptor repertoire was used to gauge amplification bias, and whatever bias remained was removed computationally. The published analysis was carried out like this. Raw reads were preprocessed for error removal, and CDR3 was defined according to IMGT conventions as running from the conserved cysteine to phenylalanine. Clonality was computed by normalizing Shannon entropy by log2 of the number of productive unique TCRs and subtracting the result from 1. Whether each scalp clone was CD4 or CD8 was inferred by checking scalp TCRbeta sequences against the CD4 and CD8 repertoires from sorted blood. This immuneACCESS table, as held by TCRdb, lists in-frame sequences with V and J called but not all clones. Of the missing ones, under half trace to an unresolved V gene in checked studies; the others have no known cause. The DNA was the basis for D and trimming; V, J and clone size are from that table. For this sample the table gives 190,000 or so clones, of which roughly three fifths were detected only once. The ten largest clones add up to around 13% of the sample.

This sample is drawn from a study of CD8+ T cells in alopecia areata (dated by TCRdb to between 2018 and 2020). For context, the study as a whole: Treated patients were enrolled in an open-label pilot trial of oral tofacitinib at 5 to 10 mg twice daily for moderate-to-severe alopecia areata. Patients received tofacitinib for 6 to 18 months and were then followed off drug for 6 months to check for delayed response and recurrence. RNA came from the PAXgene miRNA kit for fixed scalp, the miRNeasy kit for PBMCs, and the RNeasy kit for mouse skin. For the treated patients, the SALT score, which quantifies what percentage of scalp surface area is affected, served as the measure of disease severity. The study used high-throughput TCRbeta sequencing to examine T cell clonal expansion in alopecia areata, in both the C3H/HeJ mouse model and human patients. immunoSEQ multiplex PCR using 35 Vbeta forward primers and 13 Jbeta reverse primers was used to amplify TCRbeta CDR3 regions. Patients on tofacitinib were biopsied at baseline and after 4 and 24 weeks of treatment, and several of the patients also had a later scalp biopsy. Scalp clonality was compared across normal scalp (n=4), patchy alopecia areata scalp (n=8), and alopecia totalis/universalis scalp (n=8). Human TCRbeta sequencing covered scalp tissue and sorted CD4+ and CD8+ peripheral blood T cells from patchy and totalis/universalis alopecia areata patients and healthy controls.

The paper as a whole reports these results and caveats: TCR sequences shared between patients were less clear than in mice, possibly partly because of HLA diversity in the patient population. Higher clonality and more expanded CD8+ clones were observed in lesional scalp than in normal scalp, particularly in alopecia totalis/universalis, a finding suggestive of antigenic drive. Because the treated cohort was small and had only one nonresponder, larger studies are needed to examine links between baseline CD8+ expansion and response. During tofacitinib treatment, many expanded lesional clones remained in scalp and blood, and this persistence may partly explain relapse after treatment is stopped. Unlike mouse skin, which is dominated by gammadelta T cells, normal human skin has resident alphabeta T cells that are also sequenced, and this complicates analysis of the scalp TCR repertoire. Tofacitinib significantly decreased scalp clonality and the number of expanded CD8+ clones among the top 100 scalp clones.

The TCR sequence derives from a human donor with alopecia areata. The sequencing here drew on CD8+ T cells sorted from blood, taken at week 24, from a patient treated with tofacitinib.

The sequenced DNA: TGTGCCACCAAAGGGATGGCCGGGGAGCTGTTTTTT. It is translated as CATKGMAGELFF. The rearranged segments are TRBV15 and TRBJ2-2, with no D gene named confidently. The cysteine opens and the phenylalanine closes a CDR3 of 12 amino acids. CDR3 DNA only is kept here, 36 bases in frame from base 1. The trim is 7 bases for V and 6 bases for J, with a gap of 9 bases between the germline ends. CDR1 LNHNV and CDR2 YYDKDF were looked up in the germline V gene (reference sequence).